This T cell receptor beta chain was sequenced for a study of blood T cell repertoires in COVID-19. Turning to the study itself: From the United States, Italy and Spain came samples of acute and convalescent COVID-19. PBMCs, B-cell-depleted T cells, or T cells provided the cDNA or gDNA that made up the material.

Original analysis: From reference gene primer amplification, estimates of nucleated cell counts were derived. Measured with immunoSEQ multiplex PCR; TCRdb has only the in-frame clones, and not every one. Clone size and V and J calls were adopted from that table, with D and trimming inferred from the DNA. The repertoire holds approximately 98,000 clones, with 65% to 85% as singletons. Trimming cost V 6 bases and J 4 bases; bases outside gene matches: 7. This CDR3 contains 15 residues. Looked up from germline, CDR1 is SGHVS and CDR2 is FNYEAQ. The chain couples TRBV7-6 to TRBJ2-2; 8 bases agree with TRBD1. The clonotype originates from a woman of 80 years or more with acute or convalescent COVID-19. The sequencing input was peripheral blood. The CDR3 sequence is CASRSLQGATGELFF. The CDR3 region has the DNA TGTGCCAGCAGGTCCTTGCAGGGGGCCACCGGGGAGCTGTTTTTT.